This is a list of T cell receptor beta chains from one sample in a study of T cell repertoires in cytomegalovirus infection. Antigen specificity for these receptors is unknown. TCRdb analysed the reads with MiXCR anew, one entry per CDR3 protein. The profile shows 310,000 or so distinct CDR3 sequences, roughly 25% of them singletons. Sequenced material: cultured PBMCs, taken from culture after CMV antigen stimulation. Every receptor here comes from a human donor in good health (CMV status not recorded). Some clones in this sample may be carry-over from other donors' samples. CDR3s include the opening cysteine and the closing phenylalanine or tryptophan. The D gene is left open where the match is weak. The size field is filled for only some rows; it gives once, few, many or a size class.

>TRBV19|-|TRBJ2-1|TRBD2
TGTGCCAGTACCCCATACGGACTAGCGGGAGGACCCTTTAACAATGAGCAGTTCTTC
CASTPYGLAGGPFNNEQFF
>TRBV20-1|-|TRBJ2-5|TRBD1
TGCAGTGCTAGTATGACAGGGGGGATCCAAGAGACCCAGTACTTC
CSASMTGGIQETQYF
>TRBV7-2|few|TRBJ1-2|-
TGTGCCAGCAGCCCGTTGAGGGCGGGTGGCTACACCTTC
CASSPLRAGGYTF
>TRBV7-9|few|TRBJ1-2|-
TGTGCCAGCAGCCCGAGAACGGCAGTTAACTATGGCTACACCTTC
CASSPRTAVNYGYTF
>TRBV7-8|few|TRBJ2-1|TRBD2
TGTGCCAGCAGGTCCCCGGGACTAGCTACTAATGAGCAGTTCTTC
CASRSPGLATNEQFF
>TRBV7-2|many|TRBJ2-5|TRBD2
TGTGCCAGCAGCTGGACTAGCGGGAGGTGGGGGGAGACCCAGTACTTC
CASSWTSGRWGETQYF
>TRBV28|few|TRBJ1-3|-
TGTGCCAGCATCAAGGATGGAAACACCATATATTTT
CASIKDGNTIYF
>TRBV4-1|-|TRBJ2-3|TRBD2
TGCGCCAGCAGCCCGACTAGCGCCTACACAGATACGCAGTATTTT
CASSPTSAYTDTQYF
>TRBV29-1|-|TRBJ2-3|TRBD1
TGCAGCGTTCAGACAGGGGGCCGGGGAGATACGCAGTATTTT
CSVQTGGRGDTQYF
>TRBV6-6|once|TRBJ1-2|TRBD1
TGTGCCAGCATCCCTCAGGGGGGGATGGGCTACACCTTC
CASIPQGGMGYTF
>TRBV4-1|-|TRBJ2-3|-
TGCGCCAGCAGCCAAGTTCAGGCGGGCACAGATACGCAGTATTTT
CASSQVQAGTDTQYF
>TRBV20-1|-|TRBJ1-1|-
TGCAGTGCTAGTTTTGACATGAACACTGAAGCTTTCTTT
CSASFDMNTEAFF
>TRBV7-9|many|TRBJ1-1|-
TGTGCCAGCAGTTCGGACAGTCCCGGCACTGAAGCTTTCTTT
CASSSDSPGTEAFF
>TRBV4-1|few|TRBJ1-5|TRBD1
TGCGCCAGCAGCCAAACCTCCGGACAGGGGGCTTCTCAGCCCCAGCATTTT
CASSQTSGQGASQPQHF
>TRBV6-2/TRBV6-3|-|TRBJ1-6|-
TGTGCCAGCAGCTTTACCCCAGGGGACGGATCACCCCTCCACTTT
CASSFTPGDGSPLHF
>TRBV4-2|-|TRBJ1-2|-
TGTGCCAGCAACCAGGGGCAGACCTATGGCTACACCTTC
CASNQGQTYGYTF
>TRBV7-2|many|TRBJ2-2|-
TGTGCCAGCAGCCCTTGGCTCGGGGAGCTGTTTTTT
CASSPWLGELFF
>TRBV28|many|TRBJ1-1|-
TGTGCCAGCTCACCACCGGGGAGGAACACTGAAGCTTTCTTT
CASSPPGRNTEAFF
>TRBV11-1|few|TRBJ2-5|-
TGTGCCAGCAGCCGGGACTCGGGAGAGACCCAGTACTTC
CASSRDSGETQYF
>TRBV19|-|TRBJ2-1|TRBD2
TGTGCCAGTAAGTTGGGATATAGCGGGAAAGGATCCAATGAGCAGTTCTTC
CASKLGYSGKGSNEQFF
>TRBV29-1|-|TRBJ2-3|-
TGCAGCGCTGTGGGGCCAGGCCCAGATACGCAGTATTTT
CSAVGPGPDTQYF
>TRBV19|few|TRBJ2-3|TRBD2
TGTGCCAGTAGCAATAGCGGGAAAAGCTCAGATACGCAGTATTTT
CASSNSGKSSDTQYF
>TRBV19|few|TRBJ2-6|-
TGTGCCAGTGCGCCTTCGGCGGGGGCCAACGTCCTGACTTTC
CASAPSAGANVLTF
>TRBV7-2|-|TRBJ1-6|TRBD1
TGTGCCAGCAGCTACAGGGGGGCGATCGGTTCACCCCTCCACTTT
CASSYRGAIGSPLHF
>TRBV7-2|many|TRBJ2-7|-
TGTGCCAGCAGCGGAGGGGCCCTGGAGAGGGAGTACTTC
CASSGGALEREYF
>TRBV19|-|TRBJ2-1|TRBD2
TGTGCCAGTAGTATGCTAGCGCTAGCGGGACGGTTAATCGACAATGAGCAGTTCTTC
CASSMLALAGRLIDNEQFF
>TRBV7-8|-|TRBJ2-3|-
TGTGCCAGCAGCTTAGAAGGGAAAGCAGATACGCAGTATTTT
CASSLEGKADTQYF
>TRBV5-6|few|TRBJ2-1|-
TGTGCCAGCAGCCCGGACCCAGGGGTTCGATCAAATGAGCAGTTCTTC
CASSPDPGVRSNEQFF
>TRBV19|-|TRBJ1-2|TRBD1
TGTGCCAGTAGTGCCCAGGGGGCGGGGAACTATGGCTACACCTTC
CASSAQGAGNYGYTF
>TRBV10-2|-|TRBJ1-2|TRBD1
TGCGCCAGCAGTTCGACAGGGGGCAGCTATGGCTACACCTTC
CASSSTGGSYGYTF
>TRBV7-8|many|TRBJ2-1|TRBD2
TGTGCCAGCAGCCGGACCGCTATAGCGGGACCCTCCTACAATGAGCAGTTCTTC
CASSRTAIAGPSYNEQFF
>TRBV12-3/TRBV12-4|-|TRBJ2-1|TRBD2
TGTGCCAGCGGACCGGCTAGCGGGAGTTCCTACAATGAGCAGTTCTTC
CASGPASGSSYNEQFF
>TRBV7-6|-|TRBJ2-2|TRBD2
TGTGCCAGCAGCTTAGCGGGAGGGTTTGTCGGGGAGCTGTTTTTT
CASSLAGGFVGELFF
>TRBV12-5|many|TRBJ2-3|-
TGTGCTAGTGCCCCGAACCTCAGCACAGATACGCAGTATTTT
CASAPNLSTDTQYF
>TRBV20-1|-|TRBJ2-3|-
TGCAGTGCTAGAGCGGGAGTTGCGACAGATACGCAGGATTTT
CSARAGVATDTQDF
>TRBV4-3|few|TRBJ1-6|-
TGCGCCAGCAGCCAAGATCTAACAGCCTATAATTCACCCCTCCACTTT
CASSQDLTAYNSPLHF
>TRBV7-8|many|TRBJ2-5|TRBD1
TGTGCCAGCAGCTTAAACAGGGGTGTTGAGACCCAGTACTTC
CASSLNRGVETQYF
>TRBV18|few|TRBJ2-3|-
TGTGCCAGCTCACCACCGGGTCGACGTAGCACAGATACGCAGTATTTT
CASSPPGRRSTDTQYF
>TRBV7-2|few|TRBJ2-7|TRBD2
TGTGCCAGCAGCCCTCGGACTAGCGGGGGAACCTACGAGCAGTACTTC
CASSPRTSGGTYEQYF
>TRBV24-1|-|TRBJ2-2|TRBD1
TGTGCCACCAGTGACCTCGGACAGGGGGCAAACGGGGAGCTGTTTTTT
CATSDLGQGANGELFF
>TRBV29-1|-|TRBJ2-1|TRBD2
TGCAGCGTTGGAGGTCGAATAGCGGGAGGTAACAATGAGCAGTTCTTC
CSVGGRIAGGNNEQFF
>TRBV6-2/TRBV6-3|-|TRBJ1-5|-
TGTGCCAGCAGCCATCCCAAGGAAAGGAGCATCGATCCCCAGCATTTT
CASSHPKERSIDPQHF
>TRBV28|few|TRBJ2-7|-
TGTGCCAGCAGTTTAGGGCGGGGCCTCAGCTCCTACGAGCAGTACTTC
CASSLGRGLSSYEQYF
>TRBV19|-|TRBJ1-2|-
TGTGCCAGTATGAATCTGGCAGGGCTTCTTAATGGCTACACCTTC
CASMNLAGLLNGYTF